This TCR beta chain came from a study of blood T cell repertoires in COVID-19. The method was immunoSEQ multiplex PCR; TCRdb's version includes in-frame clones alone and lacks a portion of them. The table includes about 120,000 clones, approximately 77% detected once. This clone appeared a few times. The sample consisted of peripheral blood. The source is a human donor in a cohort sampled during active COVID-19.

The CDR3 sequence is CASTEGNSRGTEAFF. For the CDR3, the DNA is TGTGCCAGTACCGAGGGGAACAGCCGGGGGACTGAAGCTTTCTTT. The V call is TRBV19, the J call TRBJ1-1; perhaps TRBD1 as D (5 bases). The CDR3 covers 15 residues. Germline CDR1 LNHDA, CDR2 SQIVND (reference sequence). Trimming stripped 7 bases from V and 5 bases from J, with 20 bases between.